A selection of T cell receptor beta chains follows, all from one sample in a study of cytomegalovirus exposure and HLA in healthy donors. Profiling relied on immunoSEQ multiplex PCR, and the TCRdb table lists in-frame clones only, not all of them. Among about 130,000 clones listed, 70% to 80% were seen once. Specimen: PBMCs. The receptors shown here come from an older woman in good health and CMV-seropositive. Both conserved end residues are part of each CDR3. A D gene is named only where the DNA matches it firmly. The size entry is marked missing in some rows and otherwise reads once, few, many or a size class.

TRBV5-5	NA	once	TRBJ1-2	TGTGCCAGCAGCAACAGCGGAGACTATGGCTACACCTTC	CASSNSGDYGYTF
TRBV19	TRBD1	NA	TRBJ1-5	TGTGCCAGTAGGCCAGGGGGTCCGCCCCAGCATTTT	CASRPGGPPQHF
TRBV6-5	NA	once	TRBJ1-1	TGTGCCAGCAGTTACATAGGGGTCACTGAAGCTTTCTTT	CASSYIGVTEAFF
TRBV6-5	TRBD1	NA	TRBJ1-1	TGTGCCAGCAGTTACTCCGGACAGGGGTCTGAAGCTTTCTTT	CASSYSGQGSEAFF
TRBV13	TRBD1	NA	TRBJ2-3	TGTGCCAGCAGCTCAAGGGACAGGTTCACAGATACGCAGTATTTT	CASSSRDRFTDTQYF
TRBV4-1	NA	NA	TRBJ1-2	TGCGCCAGCAGCCAAGGCCAGGTCTATGGCTACACCTTC	CASSQGQVYGYTF
TRBV14	NA	NA	TRBJ2-3	TGTGCCAGCAGCTTAGGGCCGCTAGCCCAGCAATATTTT	CASSLGPLAQQYF
TRBV27	NA	few	TRBJ2-1	TGTGCCAGCGGACCTTGGGGGGGGCCAAGGGATGAGCAGTTCTTC	CASGPWGGPRDEQFF
TRBV6-5	TRBD1	once	TRBJ1-2	TGTGCCAGCAGTTACGGACAGGGGATTGGTTATGGCTACACCTTC	CASSYGQGIGYGYTF
TRBV5-6	NA	NA	TRBJ1-4	TGTGCCAGCAGCTTGGGGTTGGGCGGGGAAAAACTGTTTTTT	CASSLGLGGEKLFF
TRBV6-5	NA	many	TRBJ2-7	TGTGCCAGCAGTACCGTCCGGGGGATAGGCGAGCAGTACTTC	CASSTVRGIGEQYF
TRBV7-9	NA	NA	TRBJ1-2	TGTGCCAGCATCCCCCAGGGTATCTATGGCTACACCTTC	CASIPQGIYGYTF
TRBV5-1	NA	NA	TRBJ1-1	TGCGCCAGCAGCTTGGGTCCGGTTCGGGACACTGAAGCTTTCTTT	CASSLGPVRDTEAFF
TRBV5-1	NA	NA	TRBJ2-3	TGCGCCAGCAGCTTGGTCCTAGCCTACACAGATACGCAGTATTTT	CASSLVLAYTDTQYF
TRBV29-1	TRBD1	NA	TRBJ1-4	TGCAGCGCCGCAAAGGGACAGGGCGCTCGGGAACTGTTTTTT	CSAAKGQGARELFF
TRBV5-1	TRBD1	NA	TRBJ1-1	TGCGCCAGCAGCCCCCTTGGGACAGGCGTTGAAGCTTTCTTT	CASSPLGTGVEAFF
TRBV2	TRBD2	NA	TRBJ2-3	TGTGCCAGCAGTGAATTCGCGGGGGGGGGAGATACGCAGTATTTT	CASSEFAGGGDTQYF
TRBV6-4	NA	NA	TRBJ2-1	TGTGCCAGCAGTGTGCGTTCCGGGGGTAATGAGCAGTTCTTC	CASSVRSGGNEQFF
TRBV19	TRBD1	NA	TRBJ1-2	TGTGCCAGTAGTATCGGCGGGACAGTTAACTATGGCTACACCTTC	CASSIGGTVNYGYTF
TRBV9	TRBD1	NA	TRBJ1-1	TGTGCCAGCAGCGTAGAGGGACAGGGTGGGACTGAAGCTTTCTTT	CASSVEGQGGTEAFF
TRBV13	TRBD2	NA	TRBJ2-5	TGTGCCAGCAGCTTACGGGGGGTTCCCCAAGAGACCCAGTACTTC	CASSLRGVPQETQYF
TRBV6-1	NA	NA	TRBJ1-6	TGTGCCAGCAGTGAAGTGGCAGGTGTGACCTTAAGACCCCTCCACTTT	CASSEVAGVTLRPLHF
TRBV29-1	TRBD1	NA	TRBJ2-5	TGCAGCGTTGACCCCCCCGGGACAGGGGAAGAGACCCAGTACTTC	CSVDPPGTGEETQYF
TRBV12-2	NA	NA	TRBJ1-1	TGTGCAAGTCGCTTAACATATGGCACTGAAGCTTTCTTT	CASRLTYGTEAFF
TRBV5-1	NA	NA	TRBJ1-4	TGCGCCAGCAGCACTGGATGGAGGGAGGAAAAACTGTTTTTT	CASSTGWREEKLFF
TRBV7-9	NA	NA	TRBJ1-1	TGTTCCAGCCGGATGAGCGAAACTGAAGCTTTCTTT	CSSRMSETEAFF